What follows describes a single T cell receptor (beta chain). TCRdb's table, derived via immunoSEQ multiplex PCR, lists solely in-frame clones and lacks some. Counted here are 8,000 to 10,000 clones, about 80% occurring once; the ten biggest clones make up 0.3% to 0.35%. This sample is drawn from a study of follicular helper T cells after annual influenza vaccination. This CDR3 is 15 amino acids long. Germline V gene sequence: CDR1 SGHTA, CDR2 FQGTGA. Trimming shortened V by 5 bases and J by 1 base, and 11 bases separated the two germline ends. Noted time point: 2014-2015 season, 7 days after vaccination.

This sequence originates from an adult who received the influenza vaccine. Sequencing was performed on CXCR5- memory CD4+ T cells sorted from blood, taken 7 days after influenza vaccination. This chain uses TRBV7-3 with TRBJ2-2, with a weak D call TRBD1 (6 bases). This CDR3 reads CASSRKQGNTGELFF. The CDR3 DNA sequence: TGTGCCAGCAGCCGAAAACAGGGGAACACCGGGGAGCTGTTTTTT.